The 2 T cell receptor beta chains in this list originate from one sample, sequenced in a study of identical twins. TCRdb itself ran the 5' RACE reads through MiXCR, one entry per CDR3 protein. This sample has under 900,000 distinct CDR3 sequences; about 18% occur once, and the top ten carry about an eighth. The same data also contributed to another study, on T cells expressing NK-cell markers.

The specimen was PBMCs. Every receptor here comes from a woman aged 18-29 years in good health.

V gene TRBV4-3 combines with J gene TRBJ1-1; D not certain. CDR1 and CDR2 from the germline V gene are LGHNA and YSLEER. This CDR3 is 14 amino acids long. V was cut by 1 base and J by 5 bases, with 11 bases left in between. The chain's CDR3 is CASSQVAQSTEAFF. The CDR3 nucleotides read TGCGCCAGCAGCCAAGTAGCCCAGTCGACTGAAGCTTTCTTT.

This clonotype was observed a handful of times. CDR3 sequence (DNA): TGCAGTGCTAGACGGGGGGGCTTGGTAACTGAAGCTTTCTTT. Translated: CSARRGGLVTEAFF. The V gene is TRBV20-1, the J gene TRBJ1-1, with D possibly matching TRBD1 (6 bases). V lost 2 bases to trimming and J lost 5 bases, with 15 bases between them. The germline CDR1 and CDR2 sequences are DFQATT and SNEGSKA (reference sequence). The CDR3 covers 14 residues.